These 25 T cell receptor beta chains came from one sample sequenced in a study of control samples from healthy donors and cancer patients. Repertoires were generated with immunoSEQ multiplex PCR, while TCRdb's copy carries only in-frame clones and drops some. The table includes about 50,000 clones, about 88% detected once. The sequenced sample consisted of PBMCs. The receptors were gathered from a man aged 45-60 years with head and neck cancer.

This clone was seen ten or more times. The V call is TRBV4-1, the J call TRBJ1-5; no firm D call. The V end lost 3 bases, the J end lost 5 bases, and 20 bases lay between the germline ends. Germline assignment: CDR1 MGHRA and CDR2 YSYEKL. This CDR3 spans 17 amino acids. DNA for the CDR3: TGCGCCAGCAGCCATTCCCCTGTCCGTCGTGGGGATCAGCCCCAGCATTTT. Protein sequence: CASSHSPVRRGDQPQHF.

A remark on this clone: Sequence at one end of the junction differs from germline and may be a read error. The rearrangement uses TRBV7-7 and TRBJ2-2, with 9 bases matching TRBD2. This CDR3 is 15 amino acids long. The germline CDR1 and CDR2 sequences are SSHAT and FNYEAQ (reference sequence). CDR3 DNA sequence: TGTGCTAGCAGCTTAGCGGGAGTGAACACCGGGGAGCTGTTTTTT. It yields the protein CASSLAGVNTGELFF.

This clone was counted a single time. The junction departs from the called germline gene at one end, perhaps through a read error. For the CDR3, the DNA is TGTGCCAGCAGCTTAAGTACCGGTTTCCTCTTC. This gives the protein CASSLSTGFLF. The chain carries TRBV7-2 and TRBJ2-1; D gene uncertain. The CDR3 consists of 11 residues. The germline V gene has CDR1 SGHTA and CDR2 FQGNSA. Drawing the rest from reference TRBV7-2 and TRBJ2-1, the complete variable domain is GAGVSQSPSNKVTEKGKDVELRCDPISGHTALYWYRQSLGQGLEFLIYFQGNSAPDKSGLPSDRFSAERTGGSVSTLTIQRTQQEDSAVYLCASSLSTGFLFGPGTRLTVL.

The rearrangement links TRBV11-2 to TRBJ1-1; D is possibly TRBD1 (5 bases). The CDR3 is made up of 13 amino acids. The germline V gene has CDR1 SGHAT and CDR2 FQNNGV. Trimming stripped 4 bases from V and 5 bases from J, with 11 bases between. The DNA of the CDR3 is TGTGCCAGCAGCTACTCGGGGGGGACTGAAGCTTTCTTT. This sequence encodes CASSYSGGTEAFF.

The chain is built from TRBV11-2 and TRBJ1-5; maybe TRBD1 (6 bases). This CDR3 has 15 residues. Looked up from germline, CDR1 is SGHAT and CDR2 is FQNNGV. V shed 6 bases and J shed 0 bases, with 12 bases lying between them. CDR3 in amino acids: CASSPGHNSNQPQHF. The DNA for the CDR3 is TGTGCCAGCAGTCCGGGACACAATAGCAATCAGCCCCAGCATTTT.

The V call is TRBV11-2, the J call TRBJ2-3; 8 nucleotides align to TRBD1. V gave up 1 base and J gave up 3 bases; unmatched junction bases: 6. CDR1 is SGHAT and CDR2 is FQNNGV in the germline V gene. The length of the CDR3 is 16 residues. CDR3 in amino acids: CASSLAAGGLTDTQYF. In nucleotides, the CDR3 is TGTGCCAGCAGCTTAGCGGCAGGGGGCCTGACAGATACGCAGTATTTT. Full variable domain (missing parts from reference TRBV11-2 and TRBJ2-3): EAGVAQSPRYKIIEKRQSVAFWCNPISGHATLYWYQQILGQGPKLLIQFQNNGVVDDSQLPKDRFSAERLKGVDSTLKIQPAKLEDSAVYLCASSLAAGGLTDTQYFGPGTRLTVL.

The rearrangement links TRBV20-1 to TRBJ2-1, with D maybe TRBD1 (6 bases). Per the germline V gene, CDR1 is DFQATT and CDR2 is SNEGSKA (reference sequence). Trimming pared 3 bases from V and 5 bases from J, leaving 11 bases between. This CDR3 comprises 13 residues. CDR3 protein: CSASRGGNNEQFF. The CDR3 DNA sequence: TGCAGTGCTAGTCGAGGGGGTAACAATGAGCAGTTCTTC.

This clone was observed a handful of times. The chain has TRBV4-2 and TRBJ2-1; 8 bases match TRBD2. V lost 4 bases to trimming and J lost 10 bases; unmatched junction nucleotides: 12. The germline gives CDR1 LGHNA, CDR2 YNFKEQ. The CDR3 covers 15 residues. The CDR3 loop is CASSLGAGDHGEQFF. In nucleotides, the CDR3 is TGTGCCAGCAGCCTCGGAGCGGGGGACCACGGAGAGCAGTTCTTC.

This chain uses TRBV6-5 with TRBJ2-7; 10 bases line up with TRBD1. There are 14 residues in the CDR3. V dropped 5 bases and J dropped 6; count of bases not matched to a gene: 7. Germline assignment: CDR1 MNHEY and CDR2 SVGAGI. Here the CDR3 reads CASSRDRGLSEQYF. DNA for the CDR3: TGTGCCAGCAGTCGAGACAGGGGGCTAAGCGAGCAGTACTTC.

This clone was observed a handful of times. V gene TRBV5-1 combines with J gene TRBJ2-1; TRBD2 might be the D (6 bases). V was pared by 0 bases and J by 7 bases, with 14 bases between. The CDR3 sequence is 15 residues long. CDR1 and CDR2 from the germline V gene are SGHRS and YFSETQ. This chain's CDR3 is CASSLGQGGLNEQFF. The CDR3 bases are TGCGCCAGCAGCTTGGGGCAGGGAGGTTTGAATGAGCAGTTCTTC.

This chain uses TRBV14 with TRBJ1-6; D is uncertain. Germline CDR1 SGHDN, CDR2 FVKESK. The CDR3 is 17 amino acids. V shed 1 base and J shed 3 bases, with 13 bases lying between them. CDR3 sequence (DNA): TGTGCCAGCAGCCAAGCGGACCGGTGGGGCTATAATTCACCCCTCCACTTT. This codes for CASSQADRWGYNSPLHF.

V and J are TRBV10-3 and TRBJ2-2; D possibly corresponds to TRBD1 (6 bases). This CDR3 spans 15 amino acids. The V gene lost 1 base and the J gene lost 4 bases, with 10 bases spanning the gap. CDR1 is ENHRY, CDR2 SYGVKD, per germline. The CDR3 nucleotides read TGTGCCATCAGTGAGTTTAGGACAGCCACCGGGGAGCTGTTTTTT. It codes for CAISEFRTATGELFF.

The chain combines TRBV7-8 with TRBJ2-7, with a possible D match to TRBD2 (5 bases). Germline V gives CDR1 SGHVS, CDR2 FQNEAQ. The CDR3 has 15 residues. V was pared by 5 bases and J by 0 bases, with 14 bases between. The CDR3 coding sequence is TGTGCCAGCAGCCGGAGGCGACTCATCTCCTACGAGCAGTACTTC. This sequence encodes CASSRRRLISYEQYF.

The gene calls are TRBV7-9 and TRBJ2-2, with D perhaps TRBD1 (6 bases). In germline, CDR1 is SEHNR, CDR2 FQNEAQ (reference sequence). Trimming cost V 1 base and J 4 bases, with 13 bases left between them. The CDR3 covers 16 residues. The CDR3 nucleotides read TGTGCCAGCAGCTTAGACGCAGGGGCGGGCACCGGGGAGCTGTTTTTT. Translating gives CASSLDAGAGTGELFF. Together with reference TRBV7-9 and TRBJ2-2, the CDR3 gives the full variable domain: DTGVSQNPRHKITKRGQNVTFRCDPISEHNRLYWYRQTLGQGPEFLTYFQNEAQLEKSRLLSDRFSAERPKGSFSTLEIQRTEQGDSAMYLCASSLDAGAGTGELFFGEGSRLTVL.

The chain joins TRBV10-1 to TRBJ2-5, with 9 bases that match TRBD2. V trimming: 3 bases; J trimming: 5 bases; junction bases outside the gene matches: 10. Germline V gene data show CDR1 as WNHNN and CDR2 as SYGVQD (reference sequence). There are 16 residues in the CDR3. The CDR3 loop is CASSDGSGSGPETQYF. In DNA, the CDR3 is TGCGCCAGCAGTGACGGTAGCGGGAGCGGGCCCGAGACCCAGTACTTC.

This chain links TRBV19 with TRBJ2-2; 9 bases agree with TRBD2. After removal of 3 bases from V and 6 bases from J, the junction contained 8 bases not matched to a gene. The CDR3 is made up of 16 amino acids. Germline loops: CDR1 LNHDA, CDR2 SQIVND (reference sequence). Here the CDR3 reads CASSINGGGAAGELFF. CDR3 nucleotide sequence: TGTGCCAGTAGTATTAATGGCGGGGGGGCGGCCGGGGAGCTGTTTTTT.

This chain links TRBV19 with TRBJ1-1; possibly TRBD1 for D (5 bases). The CDR3 totals 15 residues. Trimming took 3 bases from V and 5 from J, leaving 16 bases between them. Germline V gene lookup returns CDR1 LNHDA and CDR2 SQIVND (reference sequence). The CDR3 sequence is CASSIGSGYRTEAFF. In DNA, the CDR3 is TGTGCCAGTAGTATCGGTTCAGGGTATCGGACTGAAGCTTTCTTT.

This chain uses TRBV15 with TRBJ2-2; D is possibly TRBD2 (6 bases). Germline CDR1 and CDR2: LNHNV and YYDKDF (reference sequence). Trimming left V 9 bases short and J 4 bases short, with 21 bases between. The CDR3 is 16 amino acids. CDR3 amino acids: CATRNPAGSPTGELFF. The CDR3 DNA sequence: TGTGCCACACGTAACCCGGCCGGGAGTCCCACCGGGGAGCTGTTTTTT.

This clone appeared a single time. This chain connects TRBV3-1 (or the pseudogene TRBV3-2) to TRBJ2-4, with D unresolved. Looked up from germline, CDR1 is LGHDT and CDR2 is YNNKEL (reference sequence). Trimming left V 4 bases short and J 13 bases short, with 23 bases between. CDR3 length equals 15 residues. Here the CDR3 reads CASSPAVGAYLVQYF. CDR3 nucleotides: TGTGCCAGCAGCCCCGCAGTAGGTGCCTACTTGGTCCAGTACTTC.

This clone was observed once. The rearrangement uses TRBV5-1 and TRBJ2-7, with 10 nucleotides matching TRBD1. The V gene's germline CDR1 is SGHRS and CDR2 YFSETQ. Germline trimming cut 4 bases from V and 5 bases from J; bases unmatched to any gene: 6. CDR3 length equals 14 residues. CDR3: CASSPGTGANEQYF. The CDR3, as DNA: TGCGCCAGCAGCCCAGGGACAGGGGCCAACGAGCAGTACTTC.

V usage is TRBV11-2 and J usage is TRBJ2-5; D is possibly TRBD1 or TRBD2 (7 bases each). Trimming took off 5 bases at V and 5 bases at J, with 21 bases between the two ends. This CDR3 region has 16 residues. The germline V gene encodes CDR1 SGHAT and CDR2 FQNNGV. CDR3 nucleotides: TGTGCCAGCAGCCAGGGGGTGGCGGGAGTAGGGGAGACCCAGTACTTC. Its translation is CASSQGVAGVGETQYF. Full variable domain (outside the CDR3, taken from reference TRBV11-2 and TRBJ2-5): EAGVAQSPRYKIIEKRQSVAFWCNPISGHATLYWYQQILGQGPKLLIQFQNNGVVDDSQLPKDRFSAERLKGVDSTLKIQPAKLEDSAVYLCASSQGVAGVGETQYFGPGTRLLVL.

This clone was seen a single time. This chain joins TRBV12-5 and TRBJ2-7; D not certain. V was pared by 7 bases and J by 0 bases, with 10 bases between. There are 13 residues in the CDR3. Germline CDR1 reads LGHNT; CDR2 reads FRNRAP. This CDR3 reads CASDTDNSYEQYF. The DNA for the CDR3 is TGTGCTAGTGATACCGATAACTCCTACGAGCAGTACTTC.

This rearrangement joins TRBV4-2 to TRBJ1-4, with no clear D. Trimming shortened V by 0 bases and J by 4 bases, and 12 bases separated the two germline ends. Germline V gene data show CDR1 as LGHNA and CDR2 as YNFKEQ. The CDR3 is 16 amino acids. CDR3 residues: CASSQEGGQRNEKLFF. The CDR3 region has the DNA TGTGCCAGCAGCCAAGAAGGAGGGCAGCGTAATGAAAAACTGTTTTTT.

This sequence joins TRBV5-5 and TRBJ2-6; the match to TRBD1 covers 12 bases. The germline gives CDR1 SGHKS, CDR2 YYEKEE (reference sequence). The CDR3 covers 18 residues. Trimming took 4 bases from V and 6 from J; bases not matched to a gene: 11. The CDR3 loop reads CASSGGQGASLVANVLTF. CDR3 DNA: TGTGCCAGCAGCGGGGGACAGGGGGCGTCTCTGGTGGCCAACGTCCTGACTTTC.

This clone is a singleton in its sample. The rearrangement links TRBV30 to TRBJ1-5; D unclear. Germline V gives CDR1 GTSNPN, CDR2 SVGIG (reference sequence). The length of the CDR3 is 14 residues. Trimming cost V 0 bases and J 6 bases, with 12 bases left between them. CDR3 loop: CAWSVLKTPQPQHF. The DNA for the CDR3 is TGTGCCTGGAGTGTACTTAAGACTCCTCAGCCCCAGCATTTT.